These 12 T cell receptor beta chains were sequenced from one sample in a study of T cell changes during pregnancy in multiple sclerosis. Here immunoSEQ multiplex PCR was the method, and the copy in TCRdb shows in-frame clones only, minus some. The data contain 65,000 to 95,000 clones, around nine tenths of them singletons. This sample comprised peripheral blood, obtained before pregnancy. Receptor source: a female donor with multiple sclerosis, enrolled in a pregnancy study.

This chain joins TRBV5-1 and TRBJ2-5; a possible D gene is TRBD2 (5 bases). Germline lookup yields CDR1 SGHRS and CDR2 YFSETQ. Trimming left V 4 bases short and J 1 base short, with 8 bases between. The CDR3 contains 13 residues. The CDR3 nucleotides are TGCGCCAGCAGCCAGCGGAGCCAAGAGACCCAGTACTTC. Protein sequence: CASSQRSQETQYF.

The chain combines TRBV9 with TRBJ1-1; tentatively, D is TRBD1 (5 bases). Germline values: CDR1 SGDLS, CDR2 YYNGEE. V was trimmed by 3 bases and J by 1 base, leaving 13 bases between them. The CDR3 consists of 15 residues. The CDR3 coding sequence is TGTGCCAGCAGCGCCCACAGGATGGGGAACACTGAAGCTTTCTTT. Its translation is CASSAHRMGNTEAFF.

This CDR3 reads CASSPRITELGEQYF. CDR3 bases: TGTGCCAGCTCACCCCGGATTACAGAGCTCGGCGAGCAGTACTTC. V gene TRBV18 combines with J gene TRBJ2-7, with D uncertain. The CDR3 is 15 amino acids. Germline V CDR1 and CDR2: KGHSH, LQKENI. V dropped 3 bases and J dropped 6 bases, with 18 bases sitting between them.

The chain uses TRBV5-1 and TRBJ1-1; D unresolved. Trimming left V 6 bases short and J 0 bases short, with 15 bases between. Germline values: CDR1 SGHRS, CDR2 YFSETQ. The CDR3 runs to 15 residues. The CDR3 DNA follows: TGCGCCAGCACCCCCGGGTCAAACTTGAACACTGAAGCTTTCTTT. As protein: CASTPGSNLNTEAFF.

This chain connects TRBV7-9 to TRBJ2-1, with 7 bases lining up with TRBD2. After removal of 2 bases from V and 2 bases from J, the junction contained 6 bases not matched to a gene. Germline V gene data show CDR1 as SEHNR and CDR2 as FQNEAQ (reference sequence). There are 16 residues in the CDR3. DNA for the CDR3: TGTGCCAGCAGCTTATCTTACCGGGGGGCCTACAATGAGCAGTTCTTC. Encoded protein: CASSLSYRGAYNEQFF.

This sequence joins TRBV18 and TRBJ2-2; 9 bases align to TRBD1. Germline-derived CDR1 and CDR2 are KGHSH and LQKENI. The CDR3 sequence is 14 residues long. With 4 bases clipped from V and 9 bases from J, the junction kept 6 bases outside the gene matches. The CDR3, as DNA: TGTGCCAGCTCACGGACAGGGGTGATTTGGGAGCTGTTTTTT. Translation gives CASSRTGVIWELFF.

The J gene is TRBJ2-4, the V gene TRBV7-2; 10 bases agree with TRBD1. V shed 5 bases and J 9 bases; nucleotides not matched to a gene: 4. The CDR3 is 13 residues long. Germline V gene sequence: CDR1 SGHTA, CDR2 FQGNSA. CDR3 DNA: TGTGCCAGCAGCGTCCGACAGGGGGCCATTCAGTACTTC. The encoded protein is CASSVRQGAIQYF.

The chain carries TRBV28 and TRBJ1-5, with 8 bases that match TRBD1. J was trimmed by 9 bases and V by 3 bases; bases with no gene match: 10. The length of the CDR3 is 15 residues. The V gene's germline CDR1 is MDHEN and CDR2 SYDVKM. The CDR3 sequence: CASSFADRDSRPQHF. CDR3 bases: TGTGCCAGCAGTTTCGCGGACAGGGACAGTCGGCCCCAGCATTTT.

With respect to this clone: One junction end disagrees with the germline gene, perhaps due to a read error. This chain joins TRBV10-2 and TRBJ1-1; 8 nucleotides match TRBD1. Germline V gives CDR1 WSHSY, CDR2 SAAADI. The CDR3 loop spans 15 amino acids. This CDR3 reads CASSDLRQGNAEAFF. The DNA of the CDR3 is TGCGCCAGCAGTGATCTCCGACAGGGGAACGCTGAAGCTTTCTTT.

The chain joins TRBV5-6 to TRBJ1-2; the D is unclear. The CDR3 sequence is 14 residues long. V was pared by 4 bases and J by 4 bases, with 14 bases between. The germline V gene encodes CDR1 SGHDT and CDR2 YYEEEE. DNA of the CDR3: TGTGCCAGCAGCCCTCCTGGCGGTGGCTATGGCTACACCTTC. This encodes CASSPPGGGYGYTF.

CDR3 DNA sequence: TGTGCCAGCAGCCTGGGGGCGCATGAGCAGTTCTTC. As protein: CASSLGAHEQFF. The chain uses TRBV7-6 and TRBJ2-1; tentatively, D is TRBD1 (6 bases). Germline lookup yields CDR1 SGHVS and CDR2 FNYEAQ. V gave up 5 bases and J gave up 8 bases, with 10 bases separating them. The CDR3 length is 12 residues. Full variable domain (rest looked up from reference TRBV7-6 and TRBJ2-1): GAGVSQSPRYKVTKRGQDVALRCDPISGHVSLYWYRQALGQGPEFLTYFNYEAQQDKSGLPNDRFSAERPEGSISTLTIQRTEQRDSAMYRCASSLGAHEQFFGPGTRLTVL.

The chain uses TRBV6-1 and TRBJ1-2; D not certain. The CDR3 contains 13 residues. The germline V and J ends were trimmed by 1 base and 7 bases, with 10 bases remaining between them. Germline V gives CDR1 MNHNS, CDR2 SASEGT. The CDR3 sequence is CASSEGEWGGYTF. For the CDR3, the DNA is TGTGCCAGCAGTGAAGGGGAGTGGGGTGGCTACACCTTC.